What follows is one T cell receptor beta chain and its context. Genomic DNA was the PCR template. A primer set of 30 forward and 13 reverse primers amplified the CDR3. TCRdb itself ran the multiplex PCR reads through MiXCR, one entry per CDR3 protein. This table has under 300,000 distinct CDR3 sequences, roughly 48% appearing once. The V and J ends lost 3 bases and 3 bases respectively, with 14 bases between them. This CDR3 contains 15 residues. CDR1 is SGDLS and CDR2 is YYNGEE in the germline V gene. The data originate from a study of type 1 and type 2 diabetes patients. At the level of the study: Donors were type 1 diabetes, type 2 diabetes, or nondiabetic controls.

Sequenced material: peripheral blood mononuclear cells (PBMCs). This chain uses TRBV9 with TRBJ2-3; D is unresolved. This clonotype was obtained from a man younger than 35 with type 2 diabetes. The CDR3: CASSARVSVTDTQYF. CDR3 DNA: TGTGCCAGCAGCGCACGAGTATCGGTTACAGATACGCAGTATTTT.